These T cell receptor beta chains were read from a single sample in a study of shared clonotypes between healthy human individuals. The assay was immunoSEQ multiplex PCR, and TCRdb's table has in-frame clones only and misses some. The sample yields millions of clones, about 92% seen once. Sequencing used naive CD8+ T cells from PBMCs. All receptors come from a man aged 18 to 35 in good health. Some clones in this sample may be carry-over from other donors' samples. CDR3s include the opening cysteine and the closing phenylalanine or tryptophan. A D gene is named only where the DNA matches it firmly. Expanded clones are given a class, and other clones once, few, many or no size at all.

DNA: TGCGCCAGCAGCTTTCGACACCCGGCGGGGGACACCATATATTTT
CDR3: CASSFRHPAGDTIYF
V: TRBV4-1
length: 15
size: .
J: TRBJ1-3
D: .

DNA: TGTGCCAGCACCTTCCTGGAGGGCCCAGATACGCAGTATTTT
CDR3: CASTFLEGPDTQYF
V: TRBV11-1
length: 14
size: .
J: TRBJ2-3
D: .

DNA: TGTGCCAGCAGTCTAGGGACGAACTATGGCTACACCTTC
CDR3: CASSLGTNYGYTF
V: TRBV11-2
length: 13
size: .
J: TRBJ1-2
D: .

DNA: TGTGCCAGCAGCGCCCCTTTGGGGGAGAGTGGATCCTACAATGAGCAGTTCTTC
CDR3: CASSAPLGESGSYNEQFF
V: TRBV9
length: 18
size: .
J: TRBJ2-1
D: .

DNA: TGTGCCAGCAGTTTACTAGCGTTCACTCCTGGGGAGACCCAGTACTTC
CDR3: CASSLLAFTPGETQYF
V: TRBV28
length: 16
size: .
J: TRBJ2-5
D: .

DNA: TGTGCCAGCAGTCCCCTAGCAACAGCGAATGGCTACACCTTC
CDR3: CASSPLATANGYTF
V: TRBV27
length: 14
size: .
J: TRBJ1-2
D: .

DNA: TGTGCCAGTCGTCAAGGGGTGACCCAGTACTTC
CDR3: CASRQGVTQYF
V: TRBV19
length: 11
size: .
J: TRBJ2-5
D: .

DNA: TGCGCCAGCAGCCAAGTCAGGGGGAGGACCCTTAGCACAGATACGCAGTATTTT
CDR3: CASSQVRGRTLSTDTQYF
V: TRBV4-1
length: 18
size: .
J: TRBJ2-3
D: .

DNA: TGTGCCAGTAGTATCCTCGCAAACAGGGACGAGCAGTACTTC
CDR3: CASSILANRDEQYF
V: TRBV19
length: 14
size: .
J: TRBJ2-7
D: .

DNA: TGTGCCAGCAGCTTAAAGCTAGCGGGGCAAGATACGCAGTATTTT
CDR3: CASSLKLAGQDTQYF
V: TRBV7-9
length: 15
size: .
J: TRBJ2-3
D: TRBD2

DNA: TGTGCCAGCAGCGCAGGAGGCGAGCAGTACTTC
CDR3: CASSAGGEQYF
V: TRBV9
length: 11
size: once
J: TRBJ2-7
D: .

DNA: TGCAGTGCTAGAGGAGGCTATGGCTACACCTTC
CDR3: CSARGGYGYTF
V: TRBV20-1
length: 11
size: .
J: TRBJ1-2
D: .

DNA: TGTGCCAGCAGCTTAAAGGGTTATGCAGAGACCCAGTACTTC
CDR3: CASSLKGYAETQYF
V: TRBV5-6
length: 14
size: .
J: TRBJ2-5
D: .

DNA: TGTGCCAGCACTCAGTTCGGGGTTCGGTTAGAAACGCAGTATTTT
CDR3: CASTQFGVRLETQYF
V: TRBV7-9
length: 15
size: .
J: TRBJ2-3
D: .

DNA: TGTGCCAGCAGCCCCGGTAGGGGGACCTCTGGGGCCAACGTCCTGACTTTC
CDR3: CASSPGRGTSGANVLTF
V: TRBV7-9
length: 17
size: .
J: TRBJ2-6
D: .

DNA: TGTGCCAGCAGCTTCGGGACAGCGCCCTTCTATGGCTACACCTTC
CDR3: CASSFGTAPFYGYTF
V: TRBV7-9
length: 15
size: .
J: TRBJ1-2
D: TRBD1

DNA: TGTGCCTGGGGGCATGGGGTCTACGAGCAGTACTTC
CDR3: CAWGHGVYEQYF
V: TRBV30
length: 12
size: .
J: TRBJ2-7
D: .

DNA: TGTGCCATCAGTGAGTCGTCCCCCATAGCGGGAGACTACGAGCAGTACTTC
CDR3: CAISESSPIAGDYEQYF
V: TRBV10-3
length: 17
size: .
J: TRBJ2-7
D: TRBD2

DNA: TGCGCCAGCAGTGACCGAGCTAACTATGGCTACACCTTC
CDR3: CASSDRANYGYTF
V: TRBV10-1
length: 13
size: once
J: TRBJ1-2
D: .

DNA: TGTGCCAGCAGCTCGGTTAAGGTAGGGCCCCCTGGGAGCAATCAGCCCCAGCATTTT
CDR3: CASSSVKVGPPGSNQPQHF
V: TRBV7-3
length: 19
size: .
J: TRBJ1-5
D: .

DNA: TGTGCCAGCAGTTTATCCCAGGGATTGAGTGTCGAGCAGTACTTC
CDR3: CASSLSQGLSVEQYF
V: TRBV27
length: 15
size: once
J: TRBJ2-7
D: .

DNA: TGCGCCAGCAGCCCCAGGTCTAGCGGTGCCCCTAACGAGCAGTACTTC
CDR3: CASSPRSSGAPNEQYF
V: TRBV4-1
length: 16
size: .
J: TRBJ2-7
D: TRBD2

DNA: TGCGCCAGCAGCTTGGCCAGACTAGCGGGAGTATTAGATACGCAGTATTTT
CDR3: CASSLARLAGVLDTQYF
V: TRBV5-1
length: 17
size: .
J: TRBJ2-3
D: TRBD2

DNA: TGTGCCAGTAGTATAATATGGGGTGGTGAGCAGTTCTTC
CDR3: CASSIIWGGEQFF
V: TRBV19
length: 13
size: .
J: TRBJ2-1
D: .

DNA: TGCGCCAGCAGCCCGGGACAGGGTTTGTACGAGCAGTACTTC
CDR3: CASSPGQGLYEQYF
V: TRBV5-1
length: 14
size: .
J: TRBJ2-7
D: TRBD1

DNA: TGTGCCAGTAGTGACGCACAAGGACTTCGCCCTGAAGCTTTCTTT
CDR3: CASSDAQGLRPEAFF
V: TRBV19
length: 15
size: .
J: TRBJ1-1
D: .

DNA: TGCAGCGTTGAAGATCGTAGCGGGAGCTCCTACGAGCAGTACTTC
CDR3: CSVEDRSGSSYEQYF
V: TRBV29-1
length: 15
size: once
J: TRBJ2-7
D: TRBD2

DNA: TGTGCCAGCAAATCCGGGACAGGGGCCTACGAGCAGTACTTC
CDR3: CASKSGTGAYEQYF
V: TRBV27
length: 14
size: .
J: TRBJ2-7
D: TRBD1

DNA: TGTGCCAGCAGCCAACATTCGAACACTGAAGCTTTCTTT
CDR3: CASSQHSNTEAFF
V: TRBV7-3
length: 13
size: .
J: TRBJ1-1
D: .

DNA: TGTGCCAGCGGCCCGAACACTGAAGCTTTCTTT
CDR3: CASGPNTEAFF
V: TRBV5-6
length: 11
size: few
J: TRBJ1-1
D: .

DNA: TGTGCCAGCAGCCCCCTGGCGCTAACCTATGGCTACACCTTC
CDR3: CASSPLALTYGYTF
V: TRBV7-9
length: 14
size: .
J: TRBJ1-2
D: .

DNA: TGTGCCAGCAGGGACAGCACAATCTCTGGGGCCAACGTCCTGACTTTC
CDR3: CASRDSTISGANVLTF
V: TRBV27
length: 16
size: .
J: TRBJ2-6
D: .